This T cell receptor beta chain was identified in a study of T cell responses to AZD1222 COVID-19 vaccine. Findings of the study overall: Seropositive AZD1222 recipients at baseline numbered only 6 or 7. Along spike, vaccine-associated CD4 TCRs were found throughout, with dominance at 160-218 and 743-854. Scientists sampled the repertoires only once the peak T cell response had passed.

With regard to this clone: Its antigen remains unknown.

The CDR3 loop spans 17 amino acids. J lost 1 base, V lost 4 bases, and 11 bases had no gene match. Germline values: CDR1 SGDLS, CDR2 YYNGEE. Sequencing was performed with immunoSEQ multiplex PCR; in TCRdb, only in-frame clones are kept and a portion is missing. Among around 100,000 clones listed, roughly 89% were seen once. The rearrangement links TRBV9 to TRBJ2-1; 7 nucleotides agree with TRBD2. This receptor was taken from an adult in good health. The sequencing used peripheral blood, collected on day 0 of AZD1222 vaccination. The CDR3 bases are TGTGCCAGCAGCCCTCGCTTAGCGGGTATGTCCTACAATGAGCAGTTCTTC. It translates to CASSPRLAGMSYNEQFF.